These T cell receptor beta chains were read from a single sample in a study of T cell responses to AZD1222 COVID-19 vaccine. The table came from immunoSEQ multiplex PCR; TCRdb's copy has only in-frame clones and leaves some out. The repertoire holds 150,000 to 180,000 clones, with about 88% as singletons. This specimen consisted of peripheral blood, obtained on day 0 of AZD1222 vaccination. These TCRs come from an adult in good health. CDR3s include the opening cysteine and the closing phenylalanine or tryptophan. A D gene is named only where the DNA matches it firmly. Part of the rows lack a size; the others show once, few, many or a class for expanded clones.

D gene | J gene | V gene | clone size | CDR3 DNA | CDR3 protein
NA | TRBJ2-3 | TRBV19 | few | TGTGCCAGTAGTGTCGGACGGACCCAGACCGCATTTTTT | CASSVGRTQTAFF
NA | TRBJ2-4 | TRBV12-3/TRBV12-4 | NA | TGTGCCAGCAGTTTGGGGACGGAAAACATTCAGTACTTC | CASSLGTENIQYF
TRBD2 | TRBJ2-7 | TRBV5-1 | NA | TGCGCCAGCAGCTTGGCGCTAGCGGGAGCCTACGAGCAGTACTTC | CASSLALAGAYEQYF
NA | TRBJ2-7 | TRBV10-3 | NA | TGTGCCATCAGTGAGACAGGAGGGGGGAACGAGCAGTACTTC | CAISETGGGNEQYF
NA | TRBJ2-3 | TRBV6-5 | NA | TGTGCCAGCAGTAATTCAGATACGCAGTATTTT | CASSNSDTQYF
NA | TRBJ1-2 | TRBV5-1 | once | TGCGCCAGCAGCTTGGCCGAAGGACAGTCTGGCTACACCTTC | CASSLAEGQSGYTF
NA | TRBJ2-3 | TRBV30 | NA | TGTGCCTGCCCTAGCCGAAGGGGCTCCACAGATACGCAGTATTTT | CACPSRRGSTDTQYF
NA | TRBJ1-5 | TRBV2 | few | TGTGCCAGCACTCGAAACGGCAATCAGCCCCAGCATTTT | CASTRNGNQPQHF
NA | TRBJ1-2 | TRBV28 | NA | TGTGCCTGCTATGGGCAGGGACATGGCTACACCTTC | CACYGQGHGYTF
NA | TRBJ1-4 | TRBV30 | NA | TGTGCCTGGGACAGGTCCGGGGGCATTGAAAAACTGTTTTTT | CAWDRSGGIEKLFF
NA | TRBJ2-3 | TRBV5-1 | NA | TGCGCCAGCATGACAGATAATTCGCCAGATACGCAGTATTTT | CASMTDNSPDTQYF
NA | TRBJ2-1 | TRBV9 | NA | TGTGCCAGCAGCGTAGCAGTGGGGAGCTCCTACAATGAGCAGTTCTTC | CASSVAVGSSYNEQFF
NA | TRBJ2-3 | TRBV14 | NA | TGTGCCAGCAGCCAAGGGGTTAGTCGCGGGAGCACAGATACGCAGTATTTT | CASSQGVSRGSTDTQYF
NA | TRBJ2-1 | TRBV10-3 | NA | TGTGCCATCAGTGACGGCGGAAGCTCCTACAATGAGCAGTTCTTC | CAISDGGSSYNEQFF
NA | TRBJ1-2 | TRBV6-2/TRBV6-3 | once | TGTGCCAGCAGTTACCAGCAGGACTATGGCTACACCTTC | CASSYQQDYGYTF
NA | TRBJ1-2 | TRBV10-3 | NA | TGTGCCATCACGCCGGGACACAACTATGGCTACACCTTC | CAITPGHNYGYTF
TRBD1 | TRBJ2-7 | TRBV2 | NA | TGTGCCAGCAGCTGGGGACAGGGCTACGAGCAGTACTTC | CASSWGQGYEQYF
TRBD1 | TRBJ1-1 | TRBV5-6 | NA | TGTGCCAGCAGCTTGTGGGACAGGGGCCCTAACACTGAAGCTTTCTTT | CASSLWDRGPNTEAFF
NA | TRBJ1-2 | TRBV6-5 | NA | TGTGCCAGCAGCCGCCGAACGGACGGGGCCTATGGCTACACCTTC | CASSRRTDGAYGYTF
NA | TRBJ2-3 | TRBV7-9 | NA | TGTGCCAGCAGCTTAGGAGTAGATACGCAGTATTTT | CASSLGVDTQYF
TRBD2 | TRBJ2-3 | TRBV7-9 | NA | TGTGCCAGCAGCTTAGCGATATCAGCGGGGGGGTCGGAGGATACGCAGTATTTT | CASSLAISAGGSEDTQYF
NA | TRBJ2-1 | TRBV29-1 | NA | TGCAGCGGACAGGTGAATGAGCAGTTCTTC | CSGQVNEQFF
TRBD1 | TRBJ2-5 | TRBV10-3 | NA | TGTGCCATCAGTGAGTCGGAGACAGGGGAAAGAGAGACCCAGTACTTC | CAISESETGERETQYF
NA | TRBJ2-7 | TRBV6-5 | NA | TGTGCCAGCACCCCCGGGACCCCGGCGTACGAGCAGTACTTC | CASTPGTPAYEQYF
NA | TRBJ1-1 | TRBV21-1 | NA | TGTGCCCCCTTAGCGGGGACAGGGGCATCTTTCTTT | CAPLAGTGASFF
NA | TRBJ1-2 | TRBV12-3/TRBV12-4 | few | TGTGCCATCCGGGACTATGGCTACACCTTC | CAIRDYGYTF
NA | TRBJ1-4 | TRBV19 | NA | TGTGCCAGTAGGGACCCCGGAGGGGGAGAAAAACTGTTTTTT | CASRDPGGGEKLFF
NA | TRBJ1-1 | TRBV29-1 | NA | TGCAGCGTTCAGAACACTGAAGCTTTCTTT | CSVQNTEAFF
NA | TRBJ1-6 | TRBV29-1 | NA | TGCAGCGCTGGGGACGGCAATAATTCACCCCTCCACTTT | CSAGDGNNSPLHF
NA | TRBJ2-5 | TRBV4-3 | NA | TGCGCCAGCAGCCAAGAAAGGATGGAGACCCAGTACTTC | CASSQERMETQYF
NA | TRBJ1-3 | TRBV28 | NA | TGTGCCAGCAGCCCCGGGGGGGGAAGAAACACCATATATTTT | CASSPGGGRNTIYF
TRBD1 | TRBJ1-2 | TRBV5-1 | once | TGCGCCAGCAGCTTACAGGGGGCTGACTATGGCTACACCTTC | CASSLQGADYGYTF